The clone carrying this T cell receptor (beta chain) has just a few counts. These data are taken from a study of T-cell reconstitution after alpha-beta-depleted transplantation in children. Preparing the TCRbeta library involved the use of unique molecular identifiers. TCRdb analysed the PCR reads with MiXCR anew, one entry per CDR3 protein. Of some 200,000 distinct CDR3 sequences listed, approximately 10% are singletons. V dropped 4 bases and J dropped 2; count of bases not matched to a gene: 4. This CDR3 is 14 amino acids long. Germline V gene lookup returns CDR1 MNHNS and CDR2 SASEGT. This sample comprised PBMCs from the stem cell graft donor, obtained from the stem cell graft. J is TRBJ2-7 and V is TRBV6-1; 8 bases map to TRBD1. This receptor was taken from a human donor who donated a stem cell graft to a child with acute lymphoblastic leukemia. CDR3 region: CASSGTGKTYEQYF. The CDR3, as DNA: TGTGCCAGCAGTGGGACAGGGAAAACCTACGAGCAGTACTTC.